The source of this TCR beta chain is a study of cytomegalovirus exposure and HLA in healthy donors. Germline V CDR1 and CDR2: MNHEY, SMNVEV (reference sequence). The trim removed 7 bases at V and 4 bases at J, leaving 14 bases unmatched. The CDR3 has 18 residues. Method: immunoSEQ multiplex PCR; TCRdb's copy keeps in-frame clones and lacks some. The table records about 200,000 clones, around 87% of them present only once. The clonotype comes from a woman between 18 and 30 years old in good health and CMV-seropositive. The sequencing sample was made of PBMCs. J is TRBJ1-3 and V is TRBV27; TRBD1 matches at 12 bases. The chain's CDR3 is CASTRIGTGGIAGNTIYF. Here the CDR3 DNA reads TGTGCCAGCACTCGAATCGGGACAGGGGGCATTGCGGGAAACACCATATATTTT.